The present entry profiles one TCR beta chain with its context. This sample is part of a study of blood T cell repertoires in COVID-19. Overall study context: The origin of the acute and convalescent COVID-19 samples was the United States, Italy and Spain. PBMCs, B-cell-depleted T cells, or T cells were the source of the cDNA or gDNA that made up the material.

In the source study's methods: How many nucleated cells were present was estimated from reference gene primer amplification. Repertoires were generated with immunoSEQ multiplex PCR, while TCRdb's copy carries only in-frame clones and drops some. V, J and clone size derive from that table, while D and trimming were established from the DNA sequence. The table shows roughly 70,000 clones, with about 80% occurring only once. CDR3 length: 15 amino acids. With V trimmed by 5 bases and J by 3 bases, 7 bases remained unmatched. Germline assignment: CDR1 MDHEN and CDR2 SYDVKM. The rearrangement links TRBV28 to TRBJ1-5, with 7 bases matching TRBD1. The receptor's source is a man in his 70s who had recovered from COVID-19. Sequences were obtained from peripheral blood. The CDR3 is CASSQRTGVNQPQHF. The CDR3 coding sequence is TGTGCCAGCAGTCAGCGGACAGGCGTCAATCAGCCCCAGCATTTT.